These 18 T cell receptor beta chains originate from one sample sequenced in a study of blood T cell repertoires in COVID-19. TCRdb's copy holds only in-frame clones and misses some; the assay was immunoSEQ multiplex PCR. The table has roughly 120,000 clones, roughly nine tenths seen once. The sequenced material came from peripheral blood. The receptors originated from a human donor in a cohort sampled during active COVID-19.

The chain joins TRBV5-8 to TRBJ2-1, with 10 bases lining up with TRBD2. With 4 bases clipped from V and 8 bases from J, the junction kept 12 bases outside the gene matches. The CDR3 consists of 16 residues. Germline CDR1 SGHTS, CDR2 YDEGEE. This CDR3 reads CASSPRWLAGDDEQFF. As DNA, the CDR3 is TGTGCCAGCAGCCCTAGATGGCTAGCGGGGGACGATGAGCAGTTCTTC.

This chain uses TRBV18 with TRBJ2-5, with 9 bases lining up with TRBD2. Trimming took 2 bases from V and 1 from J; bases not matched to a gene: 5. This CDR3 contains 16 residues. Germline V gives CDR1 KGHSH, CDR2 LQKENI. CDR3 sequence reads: CASSPRRGGTQETQYF. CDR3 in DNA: TGTGCCAGCTCACCAAGGCGGGGGGGGACCCAAGAGACCCAGTACTTC. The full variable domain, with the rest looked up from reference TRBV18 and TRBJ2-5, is NAGVMQNPRHLVRRRGQEARLRCSPMKGHSHVYWYRQLPEEGLKFMVYLQKENIIDESGMPKERFSAEFPKEGPSILRIQQVVRGDSAAYFCASSPRRGGTQETQYFGPGTRLLVL.

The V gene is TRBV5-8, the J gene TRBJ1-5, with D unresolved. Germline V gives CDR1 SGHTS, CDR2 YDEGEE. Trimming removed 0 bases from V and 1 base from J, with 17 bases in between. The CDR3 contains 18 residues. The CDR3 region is CASSLVPGSLGSNQPQHF. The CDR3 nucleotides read TGTGCCAGCAGCTTGGTTCCAGGTTCCCTTGGGAGCAATCAGCCCCAGCATTTT.

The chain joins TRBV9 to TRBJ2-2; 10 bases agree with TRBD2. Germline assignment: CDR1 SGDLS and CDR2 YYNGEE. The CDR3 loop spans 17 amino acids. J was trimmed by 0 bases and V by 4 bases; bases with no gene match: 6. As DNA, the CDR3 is TGTGCCAGCAGCACGAGCGGGGGGGTCTCGAACACCGGGGAGCTGTTTTTT. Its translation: CASSTSGGVSNTGELFF.

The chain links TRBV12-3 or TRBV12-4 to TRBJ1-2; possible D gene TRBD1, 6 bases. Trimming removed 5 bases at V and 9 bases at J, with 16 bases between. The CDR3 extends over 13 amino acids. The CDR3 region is CASSPDRINCYTF. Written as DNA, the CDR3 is TGTGCCAGCAGTCCCGACAGGATTAATTGCTACACCTTC.

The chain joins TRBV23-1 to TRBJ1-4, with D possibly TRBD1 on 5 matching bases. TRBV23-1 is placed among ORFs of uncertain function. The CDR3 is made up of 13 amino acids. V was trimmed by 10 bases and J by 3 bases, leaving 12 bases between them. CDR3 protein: CATAGAPNEKLFF. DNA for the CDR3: TGCGCCACCGCTGGGGCCCCTAATGAAAAACTGTTTTTT.

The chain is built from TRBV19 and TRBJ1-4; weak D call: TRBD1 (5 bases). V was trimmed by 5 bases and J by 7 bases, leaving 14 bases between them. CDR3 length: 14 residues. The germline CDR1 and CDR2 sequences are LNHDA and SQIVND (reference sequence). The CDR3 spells CASSVREESEKLFF. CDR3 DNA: TGTGCCAGTAGTGTCAGGGAGGAGTCTGAAAAACTGTTTTTT.

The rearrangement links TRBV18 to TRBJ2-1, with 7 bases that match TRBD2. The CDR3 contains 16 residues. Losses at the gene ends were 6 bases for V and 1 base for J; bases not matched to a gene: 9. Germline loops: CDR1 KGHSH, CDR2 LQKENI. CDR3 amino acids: CASSPDWGGSYNEQFF. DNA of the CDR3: TGTGCCAGCTCCCCTGATTGGGGGGGGTCCTACAATGAGCAGTTCTTC.

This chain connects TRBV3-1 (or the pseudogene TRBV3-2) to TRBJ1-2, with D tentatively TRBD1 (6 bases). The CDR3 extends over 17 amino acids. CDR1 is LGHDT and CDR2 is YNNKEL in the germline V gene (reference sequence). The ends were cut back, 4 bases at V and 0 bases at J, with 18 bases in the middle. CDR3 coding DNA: TGTGCCAGCAGCCCCCGGGGACAATTCGCCACTAACTATGGCTACACCTTC. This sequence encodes CASSPRGQFATNYGYTF.

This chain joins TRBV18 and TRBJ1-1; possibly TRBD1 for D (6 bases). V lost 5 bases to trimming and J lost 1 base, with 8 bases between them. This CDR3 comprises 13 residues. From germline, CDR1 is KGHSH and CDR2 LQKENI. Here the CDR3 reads CASSYRENTEAFF. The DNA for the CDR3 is TGTGCCAGCTCATACAGGGAGAACACTGAAGCTTTCTTT.

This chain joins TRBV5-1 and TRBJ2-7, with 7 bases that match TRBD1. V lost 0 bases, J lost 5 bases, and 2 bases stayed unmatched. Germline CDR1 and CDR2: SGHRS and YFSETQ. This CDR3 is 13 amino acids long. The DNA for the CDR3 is TGCGCCAGCAGCTTGGACAGGGGAGACGAGCAGTACTTC. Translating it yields CASSLDRGDEQYF.

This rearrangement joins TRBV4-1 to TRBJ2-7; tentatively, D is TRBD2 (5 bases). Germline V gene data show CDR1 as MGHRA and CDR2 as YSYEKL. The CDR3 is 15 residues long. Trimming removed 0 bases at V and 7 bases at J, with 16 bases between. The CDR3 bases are TGCGCCAGCAGCCAAGAAGGTCTTAAACGAGGGGAGCAGTACTTC. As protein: CASSQEGLKRGEQYF.

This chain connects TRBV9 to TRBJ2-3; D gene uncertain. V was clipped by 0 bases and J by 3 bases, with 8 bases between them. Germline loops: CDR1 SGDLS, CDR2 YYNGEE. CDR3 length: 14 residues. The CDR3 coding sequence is TGTGCCAGCAGCGTAGTCCCCCGTACAGATACGCAGTATTTT. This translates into CASSVVPRTDTQYF.

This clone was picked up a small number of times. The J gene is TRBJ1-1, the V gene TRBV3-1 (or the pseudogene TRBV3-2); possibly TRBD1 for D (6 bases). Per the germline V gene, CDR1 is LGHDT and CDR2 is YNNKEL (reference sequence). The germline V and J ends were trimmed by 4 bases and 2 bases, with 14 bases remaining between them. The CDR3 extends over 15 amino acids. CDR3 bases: TGTGCCAGCAGCCCCGGACAGAGTATTAACACTGAAGCTTTCTTT. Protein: CASSPGQSINTEAFF.

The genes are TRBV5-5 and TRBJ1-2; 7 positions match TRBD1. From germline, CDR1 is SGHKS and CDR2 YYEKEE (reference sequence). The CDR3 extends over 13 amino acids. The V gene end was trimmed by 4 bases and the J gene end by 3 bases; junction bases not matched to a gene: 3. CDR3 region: CASSPTGDYGYTF. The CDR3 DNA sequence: TGTGCCAGCAGCCCTACAGGGGACTATGGCTACACCTTC.

CDR3 nucleotide sequence: TGTGCCAGCAGCTTAGCCCCTGGAGGGATCGGAACGCGGGAGGGGACCGGGGAGCTGTTTTTT. It encodes CASSLAPGGIGTREGTGELFF. The chain links TRBV7-2 to TRBJ2-2; 9 positions match TRBD2. Germline V CDR1 and CDR2: SGHTA, FQGNSA. V lost 0 bases, J lost 5 bases, and 19 bases stayed unmatched. The CDR3 contains 21 residues.

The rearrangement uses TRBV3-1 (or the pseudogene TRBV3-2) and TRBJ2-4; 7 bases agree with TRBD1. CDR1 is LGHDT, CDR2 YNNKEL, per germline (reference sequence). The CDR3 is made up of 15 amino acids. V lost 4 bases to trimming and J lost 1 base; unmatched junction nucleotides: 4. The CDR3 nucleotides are TGTGCCAGCAGCCTACAGGGGCTGGCCAAAAACATTCAGTACTTC. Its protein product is CASSLQGLAKNIQYF.

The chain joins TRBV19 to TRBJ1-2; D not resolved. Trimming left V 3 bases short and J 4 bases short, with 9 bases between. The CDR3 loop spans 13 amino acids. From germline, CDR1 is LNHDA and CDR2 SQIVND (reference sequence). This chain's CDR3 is CASSISDFYGYTF. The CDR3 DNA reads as TGTGCCAGTAGTATTTCAGACTTCTATGGCTACACCTTC.